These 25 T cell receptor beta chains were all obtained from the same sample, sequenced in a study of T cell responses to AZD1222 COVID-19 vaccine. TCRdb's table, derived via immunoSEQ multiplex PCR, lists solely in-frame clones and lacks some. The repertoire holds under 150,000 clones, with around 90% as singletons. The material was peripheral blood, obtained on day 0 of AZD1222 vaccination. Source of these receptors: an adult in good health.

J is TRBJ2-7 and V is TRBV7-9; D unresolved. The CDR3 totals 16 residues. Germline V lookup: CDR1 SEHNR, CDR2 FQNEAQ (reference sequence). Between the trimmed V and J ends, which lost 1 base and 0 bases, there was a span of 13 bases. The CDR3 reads CASSLDSIRASYEQYF. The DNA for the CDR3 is TGTGCCAGCAGCTTAGACTCCATCCGGGCCTCCTACGAGCAGTACTTC.

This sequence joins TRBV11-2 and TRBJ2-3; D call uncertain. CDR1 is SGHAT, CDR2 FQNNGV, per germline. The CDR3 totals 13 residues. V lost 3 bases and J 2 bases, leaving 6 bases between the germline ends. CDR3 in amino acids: CASSFLSTDTQYF. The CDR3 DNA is TGTGCCAGCAGCTTTCTGTCCACAGATACGCAGTATTTT.

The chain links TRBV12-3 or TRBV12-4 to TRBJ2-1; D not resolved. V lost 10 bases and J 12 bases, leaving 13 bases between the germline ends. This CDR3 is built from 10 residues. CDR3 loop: CATRSVGQFF. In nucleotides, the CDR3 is TGTGCCACTCGATCTGTAGGGCAGTTCTTC.

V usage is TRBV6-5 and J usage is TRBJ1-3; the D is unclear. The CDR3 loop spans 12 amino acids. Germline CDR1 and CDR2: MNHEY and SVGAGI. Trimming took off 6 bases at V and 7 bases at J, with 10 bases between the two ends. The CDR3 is CASRATTNTIYF. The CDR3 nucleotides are TGTGCCAGCAGGGCGACGACCAACACCATATATTTT.

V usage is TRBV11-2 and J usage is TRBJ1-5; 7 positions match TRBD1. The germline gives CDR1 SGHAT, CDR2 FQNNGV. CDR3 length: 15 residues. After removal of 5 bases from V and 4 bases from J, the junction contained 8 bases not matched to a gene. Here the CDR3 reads CASSPPGQLNQPQHF. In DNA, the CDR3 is TGTGCCAGCAGCCCGCCGGGACAGTTGAATCAGCCCCAGCATTTT.

The CDR3 DNA follows: TGCAGCGCTGCCCGACAGGTCACTGAAGCTTTCTTT. This codes for CSAARQVTEAFF. This sequence joins TRBV29-1 and TRBJ1-1; possible D gene TRBD1, 6 bases. Trimming pared 7 bases from V and 4 bases from J, leaving 13 bases between. The CDR3 runs to 12 residues. Germline lookup yields CDR1 SQVTM and CDR2 ANQGSEA.

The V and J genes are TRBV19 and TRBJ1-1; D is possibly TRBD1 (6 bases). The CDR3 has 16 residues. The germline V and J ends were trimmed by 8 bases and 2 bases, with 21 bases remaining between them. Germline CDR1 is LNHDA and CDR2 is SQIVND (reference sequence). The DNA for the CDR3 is TGTGCCAGTTCAAAAGGGGCAGCCAGGGGTAACACTGAAGCTTTCTTT. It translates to CASSKGAARGNTEAFF.

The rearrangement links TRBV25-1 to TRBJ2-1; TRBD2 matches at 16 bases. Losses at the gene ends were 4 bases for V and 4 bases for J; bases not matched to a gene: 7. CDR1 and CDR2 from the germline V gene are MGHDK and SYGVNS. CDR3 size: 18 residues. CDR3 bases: TGTGCCAGCAGTGGACCGGGACTAGCGGGAGGGCCATACAATGAGCAGTTCTTC. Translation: CASSGPGLAGGPYNEQFF. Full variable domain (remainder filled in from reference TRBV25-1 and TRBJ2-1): EADIYQTPRYLVIGTGKKITLECSQTMGHDKMYWYQQDPGMELHLIHYSYGVNSTEKGDLSSESTVSRIRTEHFPLTLESARPSHTSQYLCASSGPGLAGGPYNEQFFGPGTRLTVL.

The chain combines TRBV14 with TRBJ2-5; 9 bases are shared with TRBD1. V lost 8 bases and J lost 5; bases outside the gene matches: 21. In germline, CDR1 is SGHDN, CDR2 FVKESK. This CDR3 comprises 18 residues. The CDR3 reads CASRRSGTGKGPLETQYF. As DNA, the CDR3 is TGTGCCAGCCGACGATCCGGGACAGGGAAGGGGCCGCTTGAGACCCAGTACTTC.

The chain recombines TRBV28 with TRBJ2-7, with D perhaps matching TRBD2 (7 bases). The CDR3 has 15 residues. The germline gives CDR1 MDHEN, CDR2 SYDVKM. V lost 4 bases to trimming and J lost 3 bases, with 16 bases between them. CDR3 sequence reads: CASSSYGGLNYEQYF. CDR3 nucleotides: TGTGCCAGCAGTTCCTACGGGGGGCTGAACTACGAGCAGTACTTC.

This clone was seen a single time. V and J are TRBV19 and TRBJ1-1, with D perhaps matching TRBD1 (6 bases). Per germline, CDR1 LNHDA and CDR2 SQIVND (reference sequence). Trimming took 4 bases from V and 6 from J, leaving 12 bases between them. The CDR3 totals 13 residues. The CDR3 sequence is CASSTQGWAEAFF. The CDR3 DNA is TGTGCCAGTAGTACCCAGGGGTGGGCTGAAGCTTTCTTT.

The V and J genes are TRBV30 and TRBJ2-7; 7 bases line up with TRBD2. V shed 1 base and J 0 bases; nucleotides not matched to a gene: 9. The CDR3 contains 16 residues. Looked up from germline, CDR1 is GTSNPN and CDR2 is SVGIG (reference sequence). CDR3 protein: CAWSALGASGSYEQYF. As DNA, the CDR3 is TGTGCCTGGAGTGCCCTAGGGGCTAGCGGCTCCTACGAGCAGTACTTC.

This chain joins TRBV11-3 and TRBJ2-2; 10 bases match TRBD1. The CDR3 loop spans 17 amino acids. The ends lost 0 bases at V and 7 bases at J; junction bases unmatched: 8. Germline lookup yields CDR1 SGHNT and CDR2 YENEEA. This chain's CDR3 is CASSLEGWTGGNGELFF. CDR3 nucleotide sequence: TGTGCCAGCAGCTTAGAAGGCTGGACAGGGGGTAACGGGGAGCTGTTTTTT.

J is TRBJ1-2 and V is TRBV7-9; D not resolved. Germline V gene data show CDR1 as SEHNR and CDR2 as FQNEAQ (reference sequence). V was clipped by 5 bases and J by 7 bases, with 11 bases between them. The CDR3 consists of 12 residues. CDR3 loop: CASSPGGIGYTF. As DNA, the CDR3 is TGTGCCAGCAGCCCAGGAGGGATTGGCTACACCTTC.

The CDR3 protein is CASSTGTGPYEQYF. CDR3 bases: TGTGCCAGCTCTACCGGGACAGGCCCCTACGAGCAGTACTTC. The V gene is TRBV18, the J gene TRBJ2-7, with TRBD1 matching 8 bases. The CDR3 extends over 14 amino acids. In germline, CDR1 is KGHSH, CDR2 LQKENI. J lost 2 bases, V lost 6 bases, and 6 bases had no gene match.

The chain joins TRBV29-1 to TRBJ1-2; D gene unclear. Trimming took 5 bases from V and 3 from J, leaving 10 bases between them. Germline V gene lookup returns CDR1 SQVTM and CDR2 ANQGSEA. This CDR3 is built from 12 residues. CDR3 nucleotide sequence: TGCAGCGTTCGGAGGGATGACTATGGCTACACCTTC. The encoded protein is CSVRRDDYGYTF.

CDR3 sequence (DNA): TGTGCCAGCAGTGAAAGGGGGCGTGGGACTGAAGCTTTCTTT. Amino acids: CASSERGRGTEAFF. The chain uses TRBV2 and TRBJ1-1; 7 bases map to TRBD1. Germline V lookup: CDR1 SNHLY, CDR2 FYNNEI. V lost 2 bases to trimming and J lost 5 bases; unmatched junction nucleotides: 5. The CDR3 contains 14 residues.

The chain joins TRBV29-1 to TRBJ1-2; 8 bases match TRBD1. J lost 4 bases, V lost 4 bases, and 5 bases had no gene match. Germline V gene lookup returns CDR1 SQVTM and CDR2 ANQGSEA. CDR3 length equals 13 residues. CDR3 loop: CSVGAQGAYGYTF. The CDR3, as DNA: TGCAGCGTTGGAGCCCAGGGGGCCTATGGCTACACCTTC.

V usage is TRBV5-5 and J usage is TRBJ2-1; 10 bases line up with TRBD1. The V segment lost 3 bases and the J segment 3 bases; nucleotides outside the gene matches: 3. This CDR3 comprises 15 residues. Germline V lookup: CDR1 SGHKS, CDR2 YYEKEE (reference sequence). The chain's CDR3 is CASSWDRGGYNEQFF. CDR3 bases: TGTGCCAGCAGCTGGGACAGGGGAGGCTACAATGAGCAGTTCTTC.

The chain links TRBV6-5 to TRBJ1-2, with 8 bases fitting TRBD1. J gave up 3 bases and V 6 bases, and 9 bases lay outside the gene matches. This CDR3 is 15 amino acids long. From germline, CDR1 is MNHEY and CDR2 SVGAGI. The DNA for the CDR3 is TGTGCCAGCAGCAAAAAGGACAGGGTATACTATGGCTACACCTTC. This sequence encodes CASSKKDRVYYGYTF.

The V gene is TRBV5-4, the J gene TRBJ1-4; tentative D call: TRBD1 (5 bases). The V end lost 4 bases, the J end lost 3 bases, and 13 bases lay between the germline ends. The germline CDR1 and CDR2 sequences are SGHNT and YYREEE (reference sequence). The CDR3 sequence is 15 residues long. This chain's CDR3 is CASSPFGGANEKLFF. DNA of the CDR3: TGTGCCAGCAGCCCCTTTGGGGGGGCTAATGAAAAACTGTTTTTT.

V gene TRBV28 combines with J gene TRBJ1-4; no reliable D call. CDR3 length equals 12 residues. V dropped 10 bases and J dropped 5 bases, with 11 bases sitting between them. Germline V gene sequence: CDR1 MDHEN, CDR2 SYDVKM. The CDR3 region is CAIGVGNEKLFF. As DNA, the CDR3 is TGTGCCATCGGAGTGGGCAATGAAAAACTGTTTTTT.

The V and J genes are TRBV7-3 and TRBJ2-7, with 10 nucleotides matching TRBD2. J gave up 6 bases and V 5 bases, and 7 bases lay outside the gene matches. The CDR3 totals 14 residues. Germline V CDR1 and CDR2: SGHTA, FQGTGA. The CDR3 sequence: CASSLLAGTGEQYF. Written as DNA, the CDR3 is TGTGCCAGCAGCCTACTAGCGGGAACGGGCGAGCAGTACTTC.

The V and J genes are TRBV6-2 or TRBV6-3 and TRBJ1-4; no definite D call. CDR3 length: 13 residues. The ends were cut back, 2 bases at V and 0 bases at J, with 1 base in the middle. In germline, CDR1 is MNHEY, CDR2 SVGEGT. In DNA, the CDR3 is TGTGCCAGCAGTTACGCAACTAATGAAAAACTGTTTTTT. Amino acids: CASSYATNEKLFF.

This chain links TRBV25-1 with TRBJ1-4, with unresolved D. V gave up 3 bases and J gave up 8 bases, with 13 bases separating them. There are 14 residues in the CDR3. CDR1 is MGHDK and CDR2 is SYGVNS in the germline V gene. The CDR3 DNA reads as TGTGCCAGCAGTGATTCCGGGTCCAGGGAAAAACTGTTTTTT. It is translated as CASSDSGSREKLFF.